This T cell receptor (beta chain) is drawn from a study of long-term antiretroviral therapy in people with HIV. Notes on the study in general: Diversity remained lower than transplant donor controls, even though it increased after ART. Blood was collected between about 2004 and 2017, possibly under older ART regimens. Pre-ART expanded clones dominated the repertoire at every time point.

Comment on this clone: As yet, its antigen is unknown.

The CDR3 length is 13 residues. V was clipped by 3 bases and J by 10 bases, with 15 bases between them. The germline gives CDR1 MDHEN, CDR2 SYDVKM. Researchers report immunoSEQ v3.0 was run at survey level. Per-sample targets for sequencing were roughly 35,000-50,000 T-cell genomes. TCRdb's copy holds only in-frame clones and misses some; the assay was immunoSEQ multiplex PCR. Here the sample spans 15,000 to 20,000 clones, over 75% being singletons. The sequence came from a woman in her thirties or forties with HIV. The sample in question was unsorted PBMCs, obtained at the start of antiretroviral therapy, before treatment. This sequence joins TRBV28 and TRBJ1-1; D may be TRBD1 (5 bases). CDR3 region: CASSFWTPEGAFF. CDR3 sequence (DNA): TGTGCCAGCAGTTTTTGGACACCCGAGGGAGCTTTCTTT. The full variable domain, rest sourced from reference TRBV28 and TRBJ1-1, is DVKVTQSSRYLVKRTGEKVFLECVQDMDHENMFWYRQDPGLGLRLIYFSYDVKMKEKGDIPEGYSVSREKKERFSLILESASTNQTSMYLCASSFWTPEGAFFGQGTRLTVV.